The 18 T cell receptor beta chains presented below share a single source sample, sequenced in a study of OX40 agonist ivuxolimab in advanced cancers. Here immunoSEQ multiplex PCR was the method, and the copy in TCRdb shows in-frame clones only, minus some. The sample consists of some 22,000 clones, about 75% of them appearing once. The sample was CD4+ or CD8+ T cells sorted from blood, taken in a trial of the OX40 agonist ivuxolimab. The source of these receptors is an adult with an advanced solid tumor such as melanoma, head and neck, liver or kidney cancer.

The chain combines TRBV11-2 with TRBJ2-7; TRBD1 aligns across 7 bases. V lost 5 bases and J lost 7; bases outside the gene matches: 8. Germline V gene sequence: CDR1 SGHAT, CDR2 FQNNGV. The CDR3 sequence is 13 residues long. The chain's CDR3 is CASSHGQDWEQYF. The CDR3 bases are TGTGCCAGCAGCCACGGACAGGACTGGGAGCAGTACTTC.

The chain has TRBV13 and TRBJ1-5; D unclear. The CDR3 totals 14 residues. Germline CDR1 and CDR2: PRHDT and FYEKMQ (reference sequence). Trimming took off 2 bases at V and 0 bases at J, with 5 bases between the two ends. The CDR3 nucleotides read TGTGCCAGCAGCTTACTAGATAGCAATCAGCCCCAGCATTTT. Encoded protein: CASSLLDSNQPQHF. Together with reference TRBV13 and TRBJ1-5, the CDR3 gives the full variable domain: AAGVIQSPRHLIKEKRETATLKCYPIPRHDTVYWYQQGPGQDPQFLISFYEKMQSDKGSIPDRFSAQQFSDYHSELNMSSLELGDSALYFCASSLLDSNQPQHFGDGTRLSIL.

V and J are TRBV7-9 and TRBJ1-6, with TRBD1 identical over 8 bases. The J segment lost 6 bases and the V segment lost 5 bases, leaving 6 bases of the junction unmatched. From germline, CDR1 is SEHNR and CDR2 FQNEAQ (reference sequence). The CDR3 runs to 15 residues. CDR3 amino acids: CASSPRDRSNSPLHF. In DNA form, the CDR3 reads TGTGCCAGCAGCCCCCGGGACAGGAGTAATTCACCCCTCCACTTT.

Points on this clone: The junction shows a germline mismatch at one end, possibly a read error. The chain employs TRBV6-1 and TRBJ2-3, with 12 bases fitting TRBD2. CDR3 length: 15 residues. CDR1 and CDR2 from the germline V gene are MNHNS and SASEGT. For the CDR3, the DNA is TGTGCCAGCAGGGAAGCTAGCGGGGGGGCCGATACGCAGTATTTT. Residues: CASREASGGADTQYF.

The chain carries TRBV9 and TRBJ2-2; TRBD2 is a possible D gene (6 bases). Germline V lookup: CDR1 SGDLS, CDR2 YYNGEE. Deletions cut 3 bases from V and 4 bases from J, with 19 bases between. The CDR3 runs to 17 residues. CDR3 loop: CASSEGWEAEFTGELFF. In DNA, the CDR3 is TGTGCCAGCAGCGAGGGGTGGGAGGCGGAGTTCACCGGGGAGCTGTTTTTT.

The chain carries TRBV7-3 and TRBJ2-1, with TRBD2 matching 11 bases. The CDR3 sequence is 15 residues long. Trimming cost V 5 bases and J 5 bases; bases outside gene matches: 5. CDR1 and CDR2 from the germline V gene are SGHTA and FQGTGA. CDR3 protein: CASSPLAGGNNEQFF. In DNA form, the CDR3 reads TGTGCCAGCAGCCCTCTAGCGGGAGGCAACAATGAGCAGTTCTTC.

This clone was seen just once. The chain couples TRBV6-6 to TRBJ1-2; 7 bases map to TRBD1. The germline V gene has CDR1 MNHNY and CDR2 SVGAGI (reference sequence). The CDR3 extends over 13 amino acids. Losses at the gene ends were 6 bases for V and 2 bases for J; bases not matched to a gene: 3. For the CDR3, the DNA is TGTGCCAGCAGCCCGGGACAGAACTATGGCTACACCTTC. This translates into CASSPGQNYGYTF.

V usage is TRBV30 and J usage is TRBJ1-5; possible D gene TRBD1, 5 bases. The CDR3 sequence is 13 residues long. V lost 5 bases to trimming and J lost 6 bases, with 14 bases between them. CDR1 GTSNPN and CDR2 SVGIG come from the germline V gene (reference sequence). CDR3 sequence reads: CAWGARAAQPQHF. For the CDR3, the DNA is TGTGCCTGGGGGGCAAGGGCGGCTCAGCCCCAGCATTTT.

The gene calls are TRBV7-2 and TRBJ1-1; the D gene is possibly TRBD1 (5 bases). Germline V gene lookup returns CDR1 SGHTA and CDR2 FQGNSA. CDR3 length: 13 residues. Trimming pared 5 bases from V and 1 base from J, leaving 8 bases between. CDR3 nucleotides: TGTGCCAGCAGCGGGGACTGGAACACTGAAGCTTTCTTT. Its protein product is CASSGDWNTEAFF.

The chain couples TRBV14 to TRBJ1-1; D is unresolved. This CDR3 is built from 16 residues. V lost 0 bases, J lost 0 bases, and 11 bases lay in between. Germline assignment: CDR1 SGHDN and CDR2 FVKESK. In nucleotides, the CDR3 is TGTGCCAGCAGCCAAGATCGATACAACATGAACACTGAAGCTTTCTTT. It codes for CASSQDRYNMNTEAFF.

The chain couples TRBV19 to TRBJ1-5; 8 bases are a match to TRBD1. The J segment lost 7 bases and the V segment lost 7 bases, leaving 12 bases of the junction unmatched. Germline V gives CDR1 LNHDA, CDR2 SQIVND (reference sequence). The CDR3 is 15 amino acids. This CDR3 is CASTKGRGQAQPQHF. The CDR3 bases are TGTGCCAGTACCAAGGGGAGGGGACAGGCCCAGCCCCAGCATTTT.

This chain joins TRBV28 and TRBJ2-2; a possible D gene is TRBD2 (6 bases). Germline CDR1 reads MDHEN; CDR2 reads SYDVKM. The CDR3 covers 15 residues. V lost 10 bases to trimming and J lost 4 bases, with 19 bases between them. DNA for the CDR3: TGTGCCACTACCTACGGGGGAAAGGTCACCGGGGAGCTGTTTTTT. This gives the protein CATTYGGKVTGELFF.

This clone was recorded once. Here the CDR3 reads CASSSTGSSNQPQHF. The CDR3 DNA reads TGTGCCAGCAGCTCGACCGGGAGTAGCAATCAGCCCCAGCATTTT. The V gene is TRBV6-6, the J gene TRBJ1-5; unclear D gene. The CDR3 is 15 amino acids. Germline V CDR1 and CDR2: MNHNY, SVGAGI (reference sequence). Trimming removed 6 bases at V and 0 bases at J, with 12 bases between.

The CDR3 region is CASSEHRQNSPLHF. The CDR3 bases are TGTGCCAGCAGTGAACATCGACAGAATTCACCCCTCCACTTT. This chain uses TRBV6-4 with TRBJ1-6; D is perhaps TRBD1 (5 bases). V was pared by 3 bases and J by 7 bases, with 10 bases between. CDR3 length: 14 residues. Germline CDR1 is MRHNA and CDR2 is SNTAGT.

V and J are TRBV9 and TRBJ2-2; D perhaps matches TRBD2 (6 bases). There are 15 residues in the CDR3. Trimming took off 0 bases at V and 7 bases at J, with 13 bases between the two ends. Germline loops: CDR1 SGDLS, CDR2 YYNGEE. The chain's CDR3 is CASSVVGGSVGELFF. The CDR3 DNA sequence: TGTGCCAGCAGCGTAGTTGGGGGGTCCGTCGGGGAGCTGTTTTTT.

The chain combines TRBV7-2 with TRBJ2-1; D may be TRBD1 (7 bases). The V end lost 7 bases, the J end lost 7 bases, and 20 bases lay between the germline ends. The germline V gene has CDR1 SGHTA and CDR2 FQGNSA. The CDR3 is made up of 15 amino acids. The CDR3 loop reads CASTWRRGHWNEQFF. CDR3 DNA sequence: TGTGCCAGCACCTGGCGGAGGGGGCATTGGAATGAGCAGTTCTTC.

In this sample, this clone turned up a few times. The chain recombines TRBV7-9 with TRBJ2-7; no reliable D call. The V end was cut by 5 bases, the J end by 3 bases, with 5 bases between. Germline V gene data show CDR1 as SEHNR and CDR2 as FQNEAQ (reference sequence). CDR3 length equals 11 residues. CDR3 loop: CASSDNYEQYF. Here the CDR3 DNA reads TGTGCCAGCAGCGACAACTACGAGCAGTACTTC.

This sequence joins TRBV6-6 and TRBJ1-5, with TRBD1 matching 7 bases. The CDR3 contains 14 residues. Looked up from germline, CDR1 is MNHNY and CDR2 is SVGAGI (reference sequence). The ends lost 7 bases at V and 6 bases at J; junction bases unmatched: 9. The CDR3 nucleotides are TGTGCCAGCAACCAACCGGGACAGCGTCAGCCCCAGCATTTT. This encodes CASNQPGQRQPQHF.